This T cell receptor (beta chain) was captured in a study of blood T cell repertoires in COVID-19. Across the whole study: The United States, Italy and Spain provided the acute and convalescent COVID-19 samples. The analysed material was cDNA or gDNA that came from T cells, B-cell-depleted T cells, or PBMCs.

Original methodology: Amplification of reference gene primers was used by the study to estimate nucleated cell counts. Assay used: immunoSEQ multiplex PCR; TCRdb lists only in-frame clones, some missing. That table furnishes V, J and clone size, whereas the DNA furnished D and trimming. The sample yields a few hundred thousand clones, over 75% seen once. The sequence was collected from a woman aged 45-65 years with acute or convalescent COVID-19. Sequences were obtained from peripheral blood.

CDR3 coding DNA: TGTGCCAGCAGTTATAGGCTAGCGACAGATACGCAGTATTTT. It specifies CASSYRLATDTQYF. The chain has TRBV6-6 and TRBJ2-3, with D perhaps TRBD2 (6 bases). Germline V gene lookup returns CDR1 MNHNY and CDR2 SVGAGI (reference sequence). V shed 3 bases and J shed 3 bases, with 10 bases lying between them. This CDR3 spans 14 amino acids.